The 27 T cell receptor beta chains below come from one sample, sequenced in a study of cytomegalovirus exposure and HLA in healthy donors (TCRdb year 2017). The library relied on the immunoSEQ multiplex PCR assay. The source is immuneACCESS, and TCRdb retained only in-frame sequences with V and J called. Part of the clones is not carried over; for the studies checked, unresolved V genes explain less than half of this, and the remainder is unexplained. This sample holds 200,000 to 300,000 clones; around nine tenths were observed only once. The top ten clonotypes cover around 3% of the sample. Sample: PBMCs. These receptors were obtained from a man aged 18 to 30 in good health and CMV-seronegative.

For the CDR3, the DNA is TGTGCCAGCAGTACCCCCGGGACAGGGGCAGATACGCAGTATTTT. Its protein is CASSTPGTGADTQYF. V and J are TRBV6-6 and TRBJ2-3; TRBD1 agrees at 10 bases. J lost 4 bases, V lost 5 bases, and 6 bases had no gene match. The CDR3 runs 15 residues. Germline V CDR1 and CDR2: MNHNY, SVGAGI (reference sequence).

This chain joins TRBV4-1 and TRBJ1-5, with no clear D. The V end was cut by 0 bases, the J end by 9 bases, with 6 bases between. The CDR3 spans 12 residues. The germline gives CDR1 MGHRA, CDR2 YSYEKL. The chain's CDR3 is CASSQDASPQHF. DNA for the CDR3: TGCGCCAGCAGCCAAGATGCGTCGCCCCAGCATTTT.

The chain links TRBV7-2 to TRBJ2-3; 11 positions match TRBD2. The CDR3 is 15 amino acids. The germline V gene encodes CDR1 SGHTA and CDR2 FQGNSA. Trimming cost V 3 bases and J 4 bases; bases outside gene matches: 3. CDR3 sequence: CASSFTSGGADTQYF. CDR3 coding DNA: TGTGCCAGCAGCTTCACTAGCGGGGGTGCAGATACGCAGTATTTT.

The chain recombines TRBV5-6 with TRBJ2-3; TRBD2 is a possible D gene (5 bases). Germline loops: CDR1 SGHDT, CDR2 YYEEEE. The V gene lost 4 bases and the J gene lost 4 bases, with 13 bases spanning the gap. The CDR3 runs 14 residues. The CDR3: CASSLGMTADTQYF. Here the CDR3 DNA reads TGTGCCAGCAGCCTCGGGATGACTGCAGATACGCAGTATTTT.

The chain has TRBV7-2 and TRBJ1-2; D uncertain. CDR3 length equals 14 residues. Trimming took off 5 bases at V and 4 bases at J, with 14 bases between the two ends. Germline V gives CDR1 SGHTA, CDR2 FQGNSA. In DNA, the CDR3 is TGTGCCAGCAGCCCTTACAGTTCGAGCTATGGCTACACCTTC. Translating gives CASSPYSSSYGYTF.

This clone was seen only a few times. This same CDR3 is encoded by further DNA sequences in the sample. The chain employs TRBV7-3 and TRBJ2-5; 7 bases match TRBD1. The CDR3 runs to 13 residues. Germline CDR1 is SGHTA and CDR2 is FQGTGA. Trimming at V came to 5 bases and at J to 3 bases, leaving 3 bases not matched to a gene. As DNA, the CDR3 is TGTGCCAGCAGCCCAACAGGGGAAGAGACCCAGTACTTC. Translating gives CASSPTGEETQYF.

This sequence joins TRBV5-1 and TRBJ1-2; the match to TRBD1 covers 8 bases. J gave up 0 bases and V 3 bases, and 13 bases lay outside the gene matches. Germline CDR1 reads SGHRS; CDR2 reads YFSETQ. The CDR3 sequence is 18 residues long. In DNA, the CDR3 is TGCGCCAGCAGCTCGTTGGGGGCCCTCAGGGGGCCTAACTATGGCTACACCTTC. As protein: CASSSLGALRGPNYGYTF.

The CDR3: CASSLVQGADTQYF. The DNA of the CDR3 is TGTGCCAGCAGCTTGGTACAGGGGGCTGATACGCAGTATTTT. The chain uses TRBV5-6 and TRBJ2-3; 9 positions agree with TRBD1. Trimming cost V 0 bases and J 6 bases; bases outside gene matches: 2. The CDR3 has 14 amino acids. Germline-derived CDR1 and CDR2 are SGHDT and YYEEEE.

This clone was recorded once. The chain joins TRBV7-9 to TRBJ1-1; TRBD1 is a possible D gene (6 bases). V shed 5 bases and J shed 1 base, with 11 bases lying between them. Looked up from germline, CDR1 is SEHNR and CDR2 is FQNEAQ (reference sequence). CDR3 length equals 14 residues. In nucleotides, the CDR3 is TGTGCCAGCAGCGCCCAACAGGGGAACACTGAAGCTTTCTTT. This codes for CASSAQQGNTEAFF. Full variable domain (outside the CDR3, taken from reference TRBV7-9 and TRBJ1-1): DTGVSQNPRHKITKRGQNVTFRCDPISEHNRLYWYRQTLGQGPEFLTYFQNEAQLEKSRLLSDRFSAERPKGSFSTLEIQRTEQGDSAMYLCASSAQQGNTEAFFGQGTRLTVV.

The chain employs TRBV14 and TRBJ2-5, with 14 bases aligning to TRBD2. Per the germline V gene, CDR1 is SGHDN and CDR2 is FVKESK. The CDR3 loop spans 16 amino acids. V trimming: 2 bases; J trimming: 4 bases; junction bases outside the gene matches: 3. Written as DNA, the CDR3 is TGTGCCAGCAGCCAATTCGGACTAGCGGGAGGAGAGACCCAGTACTTC. Its protein product is CASSQFGLAGGETQYF.

V usage is TRBV9 and J usage is TRBJ2-7; 12 nucleotides match TRBD2. Losses at the gene ends were 4 bases for V and 5 bases for J; bases not matched to a gene: 4. This CDR3 has 14 residues. Germline CDR1 SGDLS, CDR2 YYNGEE. DNA for the CDR3: TGTGCCAGCAGCCCGACTAGCGGGGGCCACGAGCAGTACTTC. Translated: CASSPTSGGHEQYF.

This chain links TRBV7-2 with TRBJ2-1; 7 nucleotides agree with TRBD1. Per germline, CDR1 SGHTA and CDR2 FQGNSA. V was clipped by 3 bases and J by 9 bases; unmatched bases: 5. The CDR3 is 13 residues long. The CDR3 DNA sequence: TGTGCCAGCAGCTTCATCCGACAGGGTGAGCAGTTCTTC. It codes for CASSFIRQGEQFF.

V gene TRBV9 combines with J gene TRBJ2-7, with D perhaps matching TRBD1 (6 bases). This CDR3 contains 15 residues. The V gene's germline CDR1 is SGDLS and CDR2 YYNGEE. V was pared by 3 bases and J by 6 bases, with 19 bases between. CDR3 nucleotide sequence: TGTGCCAGCAGCGCGAACGCAGGGGATTTCGGCGAGCAGTACTTC. Amino acids: CASSANAGDFGEQYF.

The genes are TRBV7-2 and TRBJ2-7; 9 bases map to TRBD2. CDR1 SGHTA and CDR2 FQGNSA come from the germline V gene. Germline trimming cut 5 bases from V and 2 bases from J; bases unmatched to any gene: 10. The CDR3 is 16 residues long. CDR3 DNA: TGTGCCAGCAGCCCCTCTAGCGGGGAACCTCCCTACGAGCAGTACTTC. Translating it yields CASSPSSGEPPYEQYF.

This clone was seen a few times. The chain is built from TRBV5-4 and TRBJ1-4; 8 positions match TRBD1. The CDR3 spans 14 residues. V trimming: 7 bases; J trimming: 7 bases; junction bases outside the gene matches: 9. Germline V CDR1 and CDR2: SGHNT, YYREEE (reference sequence). In DNA, the CDR3 is TGTGCCAGCGGGTGGACAGGGTCGAGTGAAAAACTGTTTTTT. Encoded protein: CASGWTGSSEKLFF.

A single count supports this clone. The chain carries TRBV4-2 and TRBJ1-1, with D perhaps TRBD1 (5 bases). CDR1 is LGHNA and CDR2 is YNFKEQ in the germline V gene. V was shortened by 1 base and J by 7 bases, with 13 bases between the two germline ends. This CDR3 region has 14 residues. The CDR3 DNA reads TGTGCCAGCAGCCAAGGGTTTTTACAGGATGAAGCTTTCTTT. Translated, it gives CASSQGFLQDEAFF.

The V call is TRBV28, the J call TRBJ2-7; no firm D call. The CDR3 extends over 13 amino acids. Looked up from germline, CDR1 is MDHEN and CDR2 is SYDVKM. V shed 2 bases and J shed 7 bases, with 12 bases lying between them. The CDR3 reads CASSLVPPREQYF. CDR3 bases: TGTGCCAGCAGTTTAGTCCCCCCGAGGGAGCAGTACTTC.

The chain links TRBV5-1 to TRBJ2-3; 8 nucleotides align to TRBD1. The germline CDR1 and CDR2 sequences are SGHRS and YFSETQ. Trimming at V came to 4 bases and at J to 6 bases, leaving 4 bases not matched to a gene. The CDR3 runs 13 residues. The CDR3: CASSLTGGDTQYF. The CDR3, as DNA: TGCGCCAGCAGCCTCACAGGGGGGGATACGCAGTATTTT.

This clone was recorded a few times. The rearrangement joins TRBV4-1 to TRBJ1-1; D is uncertain. Trimming removed 2 bases from V and 1 base from J, with 5 bases in between. Per germline, CDR1 MGHRA and CDR2 YSYEKL. The CDR3 contains 13 residues. CDR3 in amino acids: CASSQTGNTEAFF. The CDR3 coding sequence is TGCGCCAGCAGCCAAACCGGGAACACTGAAGCTTTCTTT.

This clone was seen a single time. The J gene is TRBJ2-3, the V gene TRBV29-1; a weak D match, TRBD1 (6 bases). V lost 3 bases to trimming and J lost 2 bases, with 15 bases between them. Germline CDR1 and CDR2: SQVTM and ANQGSEA. The CDR3 is made up of 15 amino acids. For the CDR3, the DNA is TGCAGCGTTGAGGACAGCCTTATCTACACAGATACGCAGTATTTT. Protein: CSVEDSLIYTDTQYF.

The chain uses TRBV9 and TRBJ2-1; D perhaps matches TRBD2 (5 bases). CDR1 is SGDLS and CDR2 is YYNGEE in the germline V gene. This CDR3 spans 15 amino acids. The V end lost 0 bases, the J end lost 2 bases, and 9 bases lay between the germline ends. CDR3 amino acids: CASSVEEETYNEQFF. CDR3 DNA sequence: TGTGCCAGCAGCGTAGAGGAGGAAACCTACAATGAGCAGTTCTTC.

The chain links TRBV6-6 to TRBJ1-3, with a tentative D call TRBD1 (5 bases). V lost 6 bases and J lost 4, with 13 bases in between. The germline V gene has CDR1 MNHNY and CDR2 SVGAGI (reference sequence). The CDR3 runs 14 residues. The CDR3 DNA follows: TGTGCCAGCAGCCTCGGGACTCTGGGAAACACCATATATTTT. Its translation: CASSLGTLGNTIYF.

This sequence joins TRBV9 and TRBJ1-3; D possibly corresponds to TRBD1 (5 bases). Germline V gene data show CDR1 as SGDLS and CDR2 as YYNGEE. V was trimmed by 2 bases and J by 2 bases, leaving 20 bases between them. The CDR3 spans 18 residues. The CDR3, as DNA: TGTGCCAGCAGCGTCCACGTCGGGGGTGGCGGGACTGGAAACACCATATATTTT. Its protein product is CASSVHVGGGGTGNTIYF.

The genes are TRBV10-1 and TRBJ2-7, with a tentative D call TRBD2 (7 bases). Between the trimmed V and J ends, which lost 5 bases and 3 bases, there was a span of 14 bases. This CDR3 region has 14 residues. Looked up from germline, CDR1 is WNHNN and CDR2 is SYGVQD (reference sequence). DNA of the CDR3: TGCGCCAGCAGTCCCGGGGGGCCCCTCTACGAGCAGTACTTC. Translated: CASSPGGPLYEQYF.

V is TRBV9 and J is TRBJ1-2, with D unclear. The V end lost 4 bases, the J end lost 4 bases, and 23 bases lay between the germline ends. The CDR3 runs to 17 residues. CDR1 is SGDLS and CDR2 is YYNGEE in the germline V gene. The CDR3, as DNA: TGTGCCAGCAGCAAAACTTGGACCGGGATAACTCTCTATGGCTACACCTTC. Its translation: CASSKTWTGITLYGYTF.

This sequence joins TRBV19 and TRBJ2-2; D gene unclear. The CDR3 is made up of 12 amino acids. The germline V gene encodes CDR1 LNHDA and CDR2 SQIVND (reference sequence). Trimming pared 7 bases from V and 5 bases from J, leaving 8 bases between. The chain's CDR3 is CASNRDTGELFF. The CDR3, as DNA: TGTGCCAGTAACCGCGATACCGGGGAGCTGTTTTTT.

The V and J genes are TRBV7-2 and TRBJ2-5; 9 bases align to TRBD1. Germline V gene sequence: CDR1 SGHTA, CDR2 FQGNSA. Losses at the gene ends were 5 bases for V and 4 bases for J; bases not matched to a gene: 5. This CDR3 region has 14 residues. CDR3 bases: TGTGCCAGCAGCCGAAGACAGGGGGGAGAGACCCAGTACTTC. Its protein is CASSRRQGGETQYF.